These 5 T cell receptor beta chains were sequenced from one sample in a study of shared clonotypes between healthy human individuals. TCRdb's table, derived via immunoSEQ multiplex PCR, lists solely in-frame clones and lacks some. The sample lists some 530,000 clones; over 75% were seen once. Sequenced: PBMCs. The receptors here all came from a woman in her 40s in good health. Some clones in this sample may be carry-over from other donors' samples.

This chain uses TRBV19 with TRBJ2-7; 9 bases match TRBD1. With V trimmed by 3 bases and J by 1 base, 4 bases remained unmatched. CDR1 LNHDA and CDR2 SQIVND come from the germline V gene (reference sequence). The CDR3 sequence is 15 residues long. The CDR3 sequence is CASSIPDRGSYEQYF. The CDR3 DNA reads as TGTGCCAGTAGTATCCCGGACAGGGGATCCTACGAGCAGTACTTC.

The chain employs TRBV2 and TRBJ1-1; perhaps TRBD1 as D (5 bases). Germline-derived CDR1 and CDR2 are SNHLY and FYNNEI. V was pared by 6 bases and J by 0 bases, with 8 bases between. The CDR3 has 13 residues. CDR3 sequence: CASRGAMNTEAFF. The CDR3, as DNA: TGTGCCAGCAGAGGGGCAATGAACACTGAAGCTTTCTTT.

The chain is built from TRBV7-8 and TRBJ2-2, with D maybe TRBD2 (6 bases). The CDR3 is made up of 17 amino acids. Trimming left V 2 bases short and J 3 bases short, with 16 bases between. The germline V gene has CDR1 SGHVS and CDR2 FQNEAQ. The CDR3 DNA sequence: TGTGCCAGCAGCTTAAGGGGCCGCGGGATTCACACCGGGGAGCTGTTTTTT. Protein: CASSLRGRGIHTGELFF.

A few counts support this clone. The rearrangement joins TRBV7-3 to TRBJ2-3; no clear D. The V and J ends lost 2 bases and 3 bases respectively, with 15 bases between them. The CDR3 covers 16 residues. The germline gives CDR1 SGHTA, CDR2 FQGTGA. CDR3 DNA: TGTGCCAGCAGCTTATCCCCGACCCGAGGTACAGATACGCAGTATTTT. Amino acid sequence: CASSLSPTRGTDTQYF.

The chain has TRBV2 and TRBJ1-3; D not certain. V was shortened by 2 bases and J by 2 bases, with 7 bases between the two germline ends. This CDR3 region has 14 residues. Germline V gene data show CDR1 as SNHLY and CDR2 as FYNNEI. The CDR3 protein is CASSEWQAGNTIYF. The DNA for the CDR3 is TGTGCCAGCAGTGAATGGCAGGCTGGAAACACCATATATTTT.